This entry lists 12 T cell receptor beta chains sequenced from one sample in a study of shared clonotypes between healthy human individuals. The repertoire was sequenced with immunoSEQ multiplex PCR; TCRdb's copy has only in-frame clones and lacks some. The profile covers around 2.1 million clones, with roughly 91% appearing a single time and about 1.8% taken by the ten largest. Naivety among CD8 cells was defined by CD45RO negativity and positive CCR7 selection, thereby excluding terminally differentiated effector memory CD45RA+ cells. The specimen was naive CD8+ T cells from PBMCs. These receptors were taken from a man between 18 and 29 years old in good health. Some clones in this sample may be carry-over from other donors' samples.

V is TRBV7-8 and J is TRBJ2-3, with D perhaps given as TRBD1 or TRBD2 (7 bases each). This CDR3 has 15 amino acids. V lost 8 bases and J 8 bases, leaving 23 bases between the germline ends. From germline, CDR1 is SGHVS and CDR2 FQNEAQ. The CDR3 loop reads CASGRDGTVYGTQYF. Written as DNA, the CDR3 is TGTGCCAGCGGGAGGGACGGGACAGTTTATGGTACGCAGTATTTT.

The chain has TRBV7-9 and TRBJ1-3; tentative D call: TRBD1 (6 bases). The V end was cut by 2 bases, the J end by 0 bases, with 11 bases between. The CDR3 is made up of 16 amino acids. Germline V gene data show CDR1 as SEHNR and CDR2 as FQNEAQ (reference sequence). The CDR3 DNA sequence: TGTGCCAGCAGCTTACCCCCAGGGGACTCTGGAAACACCATATATTTT. Amino acid sequence: CASSLPPGDSGNTIYF.

The chain links TRBV11-2 to TRBJ1-4, with D tentatively TRBD1 (5 bases). Germline V lookup: CDR1 SGHAT, CDR2 FQNNGV. This CDR3 is built from 13 residues. V lost 1 base to trimming and J lost 7 bases, with 7 bases between them. DNA for the CDR3: TGTGCCAGCAGCTTAGTGGGGGGTGAAAAACTGTTTTTT. This encodes CASSLVGGEKLFF.

The gene calls are TRBV5-8 and TRBJ2-2; TRBD2 aligns across 11 bases. Trimming removed 4 bases from V and 4 bases from J; junction bases left unmatched: 9. CDR1 and CDR2 from the germline V gene are SGHTS and YDEGEE. The CDR3 runs to 17 residues. DNA for the CDR3: TGTGCCAGCAGCCCGCAACTAGCGGGAGCCCCCACCGGGGAGCTGTTTTTT. This translates into CASSPQLAGAPTGELFF.

This clone was detected only a few times. This chain uses TRBV7-9 with TRBJ1-5; D gene uncertain. The CDR3 loop spans 15 amino acids. Germline loops: CDR1 SEHNR, CDR2 FQNEAQ (reference sequence). Trimming took off 1 base at V and 4 bases at J, with 11 bases between the two ends. CDR3 sequence reads: CASSLGVWPNQPQHF. Here the CDR3 DNA reads TGTGCCAGCAGCTTAGGCGTCTGGCCGAATCAGCCCCAGCATTTT.

This clone was seen a few times. Here the CDR3 reads CASSVAPDRESTEAFF. CDR3 DNA: TGTGCCAGCAGCGTAGCCCCGGACAGGGAGAGCACTGAAGCTTTCTTT. This chain joins TRBV9 and TRBJ1-1, with TRBD1 matching 8 bases. The germline gives CDR1 SGDLS, CDR2 YYNGEE. The CDR3 is 16 amino acids. With V trimmed by 0 bases and J by 4 bases, 8 bases remained unmatched.

V usage is TRBV7-9 and J usage is TRBJ2-1; either TRBD1 or TRBD2 may fit D (7 bases each). The germline V and J ends were trimmed by 8 bases and 10 bases, with 15 bases remaining between them. There are 12 residues in the CDR3. Per the germline V gene, CDR1 is SEHNR and CDR2 is FQNEAQ (reference sequence). For the CDR3, the DNA is TGTGCCAGCCTACAGGGGCGGGGGGAGCAGTTCTTC. Its translation: CASLQGRGEQFF.

The V call is TRBV5-4, the J call TRBJ2-1; D is tentatively TRBD1 or TRBD2 (5 bases each). Per germline, CDR1 SGHNT and CDR2 YYREEE (reference sequence). Trimming stripped 7 bases from V and 5 bases from J, with 10 bases between. The CDR3 covers 12 residues. The CDR3 is CASERDDNEQFF. As DNA, the CDR3 is TGTGCCAGCGAGAGGGACGACAATGAGCAGTTCTTC.

The chain recombines TRBV29-1 with TRBJ2-5; perhaps TRBD1 as D (6 bases). The V gene's germline CDR1 is SQVTM and CDR2 ANQGSEA. The length of the CDR3 is 15 residues. V was cut by 4 bases and J by 4 bases, with 19 bases left in between. CDR3 in DNA: TGCAGCGTTGTTACAGGGACAATCGGGGTAGAGACCCAGTACTTC. Its translation is CSVVTGTIGVETQYF.

This chain connects TRBV5-1 to TRBJ2-7; tentative D call: TRBD1 (6 bases). This CDR3 is 16 amino acids long. Germline V CDR1 and CDR2: SGHRS, YFSETQ. Trimming stripped 4 bases from V and 3 bases from J, with 20 bases between. CDR3 sequence (DNA): TGCGCCAGCAGCCTGGGAAAAGGGACACCAGGCTACGAGCAGTACTTC. This encodes CASSLGKGTPGYEQYF.

This clone showed up just once. The rearrangement uses TRBV9 and TRBJ2-1, with 11 nucleotides matching TRBD2. CDR3 length equals 14 residues. Germline V gene lookup returns CDR1 SGDLS and CDR2 YYNGEE. Germline trimming cut 3 bases from V and 8 bases from J; bases unmatched to any gene: 4. The CDR3 DNA reads as TGTGCCAGCAGCGATAGCGGGAGGGGGGATGAGCAGTTCTTC. Protein: CASSDSGRGDEQFF.

V gene TRBV7-9 combines with J gene TRBJ2-1; D is perhaps TRBD1 (6 bases). The CDR3 runs to 16 residues. The germline V gene encodes CDR1 SEHNR and CDR2 FQNEAQ (reference sequence). V was pared by 5 bases and J by 6 bases, with 20 bases between. The CDR3 protein is CASSNFGTKGFNEQFF. Written as DNA, the CDR3 is TGTGCCAGCAGCAACTTCGGGACAAAAGGCTTCAATGAGCAGTTCTTC. Combining the CDR3 with reference TRBV7-9 and TRBJ2-1 gives the whole variable domain DTGVSQNPRHKITKRGQNVTFRCDPISEHNRLYWYRQTLGQGPEFLTYFQNEAQLEKSRLLSDRFSAERPKGSFSTLEIQRTEQGDSAMYLCASSNFGTKGFNEQFFGPGTRLTVL.